This is a list of T cell receptor beta chains from one sample in a study of blood T cell repertoires in COVID-19. This table comes from immunoSEQ multiplex PCR, and its TCRdb copy is limited to in-frame clones, with some not included. The table records around 250,000 clones, 91% of them present only once. The sample was PBMCs or T cells enriched from blood (not recorded which). Receptors were obtained from a human donor in a cohort exposed to, infected with or recovered from COVID-19 (not recorded which). The donor label of this sample is uncertain. CDR3s include the opening cysteine and the closing phenylalanine or tryptophan.

V gene	J gene	CDR3 protein
TRBV7-2	TRBJ2-1	CASSLGGGANEQFF
TRBV7-9	TRBJ1-4	CASSLVVTAYNEKLFF
TRBV5-6	TRBJ1-2	CASSTTLTSGQEPYGYTF
TRBV18	TRBJ1-2	CASTTGGANYGYTF
TRBV9	TRBJ1-6	CASSVASGFNSPLHF
TRBV6-5	TRBJ1-3	CASSRQGSGNTIYF
TRBV4-3	TRBJ2-1	CASSQDKRLNEQFF
TRBV30	TRBJ1-1	CAWVRSGNTEAFF
TRBV12-3/TRBV12-4	TRBJ2-5	CASRLGETQYF
TRBV21-1	TRBJ2-1	CASSKVGGLSYNEQFF
TRBV5-4	TRBJ2-7	CASSLGLAGEGEQYF
TRBV27	TRBJ1-5	CASSLKVPGLMTGQPQHF
TRBV4-1	TRBJ2-1	CASSLKSLAGGFNEQFF
TRBV19	TRBJ1-5	CASSTPLTTKPQHF
TRBV11-1	TRBJ1-1	CASSFYQGADYTAFF
TRBV7-3	TRBJ2-3	CASSPGSLGTDTQYF
TRBV2	TRBJ1-4	CASSPTGNEKLFF
TRBV3-1/TRBV3-2	TRBJ2-1	CASSQGGTGDEQFF
TRBV18	TRBJ1-1	CASSPTPSTEAFF
TRBV19	TRBJ1-1	CASSIQGAQDTEAFF
TRBV3-1/TRBV3-2	TRBJ1-1	CASSQKWAPTEAFF